This is a list of T cell receptor beta chains from one sample in a study of T cell repertoires in cytomegalovirus infection. A single record per CDR3 protein comes from TCRdb applying MiXCR to the reads. This sample has around 70,000 distinct CDR3 sequences, with approximately 3.6% found just once. Material for sequencing was PBMCs. These receptors all come from a human donor in good health (CMV status not recorded). Some clones in this sample may be carry-over from other donors' samples. Each CDR3 is given with its conserved first and last residue. A D gene is named only where the DNA matches it firmly. Part of the rows lack a size; the others show once, few, many or a class for expanded clones.

j_gene | abundance | d_gene | len | v_gene | CDR3nt | CDR3aa
TRBJ2-5 | few | - | 13 | TRBV6-1 | TGTGCCAGCAGACAGGGCATCGTGGAGACCCAGTACTTC | CASRQGIVETQYF
TRBJ2-3 | many | - | 15 | TRBV7-6 | TGTGCCAGCAGCTTAGGGCCGATAGACACAGATACGCAGTATTTT | CASSLGPIDTDTQYF
TRBJ1-3 | many | - | 12 | TRBV11-2 | TGTGCCAGCAGCCAGAATGCGGGCACCATATATTTT | CASSQNAGTIYF
TRBJ2-3 | - | - | 13 | TRBV28 | TGTGCCAGCAGTTTACCCGGGAGCTATACGCAGTATTTT | CASSLPGSYTQYF
TRBJ2-7 | many | TRBD2 | 14 | TRBV27 | TGTGCCAGCAGCTGGACTAGCGGGACCTACGAGCAGTACTTC | CASSWTSGTYEQYF
TRBJ1-4 | many | - | 17 | TRBV6-2/TRBV6-3 | TGTGCCAGCAGTTACGACCGGGCCGAGGCAACTAATGAAAAACTGTTTTTT | CASSYDRAEATNEKLFF
TRBJ1-3 | many | - | 16 | TRBV7-8 | TGTGCCAGCAGCTTATTGGCGGCAGGGGTTGGAAACACCATATATTTT | CASSLLAAGVGNTIYF
TRBJ2-3 | many | - | 17 | TRBV7-4 | TGTGCCAGCAGCCCCGGGGGCAGGGAAGGGGCCGCAGATACGCAGTATTTT | CASSPGGREGAADTQYF
TRBJ2-1 | many | TRBD2 | 13 | TRBV29-1 | TGCAGCGTTCCGGGACTAGCGCGCGATGAGCAGTTCTTC | CSVPGLARDEQFF
TRBJ1-4 | many | - | 13 | TRBV6-2/TRBV6-3 | TGTGCCAGCGGAGGGACGATACGGGAAAAACTGTTTTTT | CASGGTIREKLFF
TRBJ2-6 | - | TRBD2 | 17 | TRBV12-3/TRBV12-4 | TGTGCCAGCATCCCAGGACTAGCGGGAGTTGGGGCCAACGTCCTGACTTTC | CASIPGLAGVGANVLTF
TRBJ2-1 | many | TRBD2 | 17 | TRBV7-3 | TGTGCCAGCAGCTTAATACCGACTAGCGGGGGAATCAATGAGCAGTTCTTC | CASSLIPTSGGINEQFF
TRBJ1-1 | many | - | 15 | TRBV12-3/TRBV12-4 | TGTGCCAGCAGTCCAGGCGGGGGCGCGTCCACTGAAGCTTTCTTT | CASSPGGGASTEAFF
TRBJ1-1 | - | TRBD1 | 17 | TRBV4-1 | TGCGCCAGCAGCCAAGATCCCCCAGGGGGCTGGGCCACTGAAGCTTTCTTT | CASSQDPPGGWATEAFF
TRBJ1-4 | once | - | 13 | TRBV5-5 | TGTGCCAGCAACGGGACACCAAATGAAAAACTGTTTTTT | CASNGTPNEKLFF
TRBJ2-1 | many | TRBD2 | 16 | TRBV7-2 | TGTGCCAGCAGCTTAAGGGGCGGGGGGACTACAGTTGAGCAGTTCTTC | CASSLRGGGTTVEQFF
TRBJ2-7 | many | - | 15 | TRBV7-2 | TGTGCCAGCAGCTTAGTGGGGGGGCTGACCTACGAGCAGTACTTC | CASSLVGGLTYEQYF
TRBJ2-1 | many | TRBD1 | 16 | TRBV12-3/TRBV12-4 | TGTGCCAGCAGCTCTACCGGGACAGGGCGTGACAATGAGCAGTTCTTC | CASSSTGTGRDNEQFF
TRBJ2-7 | many | TRBD1 | 13 | TRBV20-1 | TGCAGTGCTACCCGACAGGGGAACTACGAGCAGTACTTC | CSATRQGNYEQYF
TRBJ2-7 | many | - | 15 | TRBV11-2 | TGTGCCAGCAGCTTAGGATTGGGCGGTACGCTCGAGCAGTACTTC | CASSLGLGGTLEQYF
TRBJ1-1 | many | - | 13 | TRBV7-2 | TGTGCCAGCAGCTCGGGACACCTCACTGAAGCTTTCTTT | CASSSGHLTEAFF
TRBJ2-3 | many | TRBD2 | 17 | TRBV5-1 | TGCGCCAGCAGCTTAAAGAACGAGCGGGAGGGCCCCGATACGCAGTATTTT | CASSLKNEREGPDTQYF
TRBJ2-5 | many | - | 14 | TRBV3-1 | TGTGCCAGCAGCCAAGAGTCCGGACAAGAGACCCAGTACTTC | CASSQESGQETQYF
TRBJ1-1 | many | - | 12 | TRBV7-2 | TGTGCCAGCAGCCCCCGACGGGCTGAAGCTTTCTTT | CASSPRRAEAFF
TRBJ2-7 | many | - | 14 | TRBV5-1 | TGCGCCAGCAGCTTGGTCGGGAGCGGGTACGAGCAGTACTTC | CASSLVGSGYEQYF